Below, 24 T cell receptor beta chains from the same sample are listed, as sequenced in a study of blood T cell repertoires in COVID-19. TCRdb keeps only in-frame clones here, not all; method: immunoSEQ multiplex PCR. The sample includes 150,000 to 200,000 clones, 84% of them seen just once. Specimen: PBMCs or T cells enriched from blood (not recorded which). These receptors were obtained from a man between 50 and 59 years old who had recovered from COVID-19.

The rearrangement joins TRBV6-6 to TRBJ1-5, with 9 bases aligning to TRBD1. Trimming cost V 2 bases and J 5 bases; bases outside gene matches: 4. Germline-derived CDR1 and CDR2 are MNHNY and SVGAGI (reference sequence). The CDR3 contains 15 residues. CDR3 in amino acids: CASSYPGTGHQPQHF. CDR3 bases: TGTGCCAGCAGTTACCCCGGGACAGGGCATCAGCCCCAGCATTTT.

CDR3 in DNA: TGTGCCAGCAGTACCAGGGATGGCTCTGGAAACACCATATATTTT. It yields the protein CASSTRDGSGNTIYF. This rearrangement joins TRBV27 to TRBJ1-3, with D possibly being TRBD1 (5 bases). CDR1 is MNHEY, CDR2 SMNVEV, per germline (reference sequence). Trimming stripped 5 bases from V and 0 bases from J, with 11 bases between. The CDR3 spans 15 residues.

This chain uses TRBV9 with TRBJ1-1; 12 nucleotides agree with TRBD1. V lost 3 bases to trimming and J lost 5 bases; unmatched junction nucleotides: 8. CDR3 length: 16 amino acids. The germline gives CDR1 SGDLS, CDR2 YYNGEE. This CDR3 is CASSAGTGGQGTEAFF. The CDR3 nucleotides read TGTGCCAGCAGCGCCGGGACAGGGGGCCAGGGAACTGAAGCTTTCTTT.

This chain joins TRBV7-9 and TRBJ1-2, with 9 bases aligning to TRBD1. The CDR3 contains 13 residues. With V trimmed by 4 bases and J by 10 bases, 7 bases remained unmatched. Germline V gene sequence: CDR1 SEHNR, CDR2 FQNEAQ (reference sequence). The CDR3 sequence: CASSWSDRGFYTF. CDR3 bases: TGTGCCAGCAGCTGGTCGGACAGGGGTTTCTACACCTTC. The variable domain in full, with the rest retrieved from reference TRBV7-9 and TRBJ1-2, is DTGVSQNPRHKITKRGQNVTFRCDPISEHNRLYWYRQTLGQGPEFLTYFQNEAQLEKSRLLSDRFSAERPKGSFSTLEIQRTEQGDSAMYLCASSWSDRGFYTFGSGTRLTVV.

The gene calls are TRBV13 and TRBJ2-7; no definite D call. The V end lost 3 bases, the J end lost 0 bases, and 9 bases lay between the germline ends. From germline, CDR1 is PRHDT and CDR2 FYEKMQ (reference sequence). This CDR3 is 14 amino acids long. CDR3 in amino acids: CASSFGGRSYEQYF. In DNA, the CDR3 is TGTGCCAGCAGCTTCGGCGGTCGCTCCTACGAGCAGTACTTC.

V and J are TRBV19 and TRBJ2-3, with D perhaps matching TRBD2 (5 bases). Trimming took off 3 bases at V and 8 bases at J, with 15 bases between the two ends. Germline values: CDR1 LNHDA, CDR2 SQIVND (reference sequence). This CDR3 is 14 amino acids long. CDR3 amino acids: CASSIGEIIGTQYF. DNA for the CDR3: TGTGCCAGTAGTATTGGGGAGATAATCGGTACGCAGTATTTT.

J is TRBJ1-4 and V is TRBV11-2; D uncertain. Looked up from germline, CDR1 is SGHAT and CDR2 is FQNNGV. The CDR3 consists of 13 residues. Deletions cut 5 bases from V and 8 bases from J, with 12 bases between. CDR3 residues: CASSRGPGEKLFF. DNA of the CDR3: TGTGCCAGCAGCCGTGGGCCTGGAGAAAAACTGTTTTTT.

This chain connects TRBV28 to TRBJ1-2; TRBD1 aligns across 8 bases. CDR1 is MDHEN, CDR2 SYDVKM, per germline. This CDR3 region has 16 residues. Trimming cost V 6 bases and J 4 bases; bases outside gene matches: 13. This CDR3 is CASRGVGQGAFYGYTF. The CDR3 DNA is TGTGCCAGCAGGGGCGTGGGGCAGGGGGCCTTCTATGGCTACACCTTC.

V gene TRBV5-4 combines with J gene TRBJ2-7; TRBD1 matches at 8 bases. This CDR3 comprises 15 residues. J was trimmed by 6 bases and V by 2 bases; bases with no gene match: 10. Per germline, CDR1 SGHNT and CDR2 YYREEE (reference sequence). The CDR3 DNA sequence: TGTGCCAGCAGCTTCCCGGACAGGGTAGGCAGCGAGCAGTACTTC. Translating gives CASSFPDRVGSEQYF.

The chain joins TRBV6-1 to TRBJ1-2; no firm D call. V lost 2 bases, J lost 3 bases, and 7 bases lay in between. CDR3 length: 13 amino acids. Germline CDR1 is MNHNS and CDR2 is SASEGT. The CDR3 coding sequence is TGTGCCAGCAGTGAAAACATGGACTATGGCTACACCTTC. It yields the protein CASSENMDYGYTF.

This clone was seen a handful of times. The rearrangement uses TRBV15 and TRBJ2-7; possibly TRBD1 for D (5 bases). Germline values: CDR1 LNHNV, CDR2 YYDKDF (reference sequence). This CDR3 has 16 amino acids. The V end lost 3 bases, the J end lost 1 base, and 16 bases lay between the germline ends. CDR3 bases: TGTGCCACCAGCAGGGACATATCTTCGAAGTCCTACGAGCAGTACTTC. Residues: CATSRDISSKSYEQYF.

This clone came up once. V usage is TRBV12-3 or TRBV12-4 and J usage is TRBJ1-1; tentative D call: TRBD1 (5 bases). V was clipped by 7 bases and J by 4 bases, with 13 bases between them. CDR3 length equals 13 residues. The CDR3 reads CASTRIRGTEAFF. The CDR3 DNA reads TGTGCCAGCACCAGGATTAGGGGCACTGAAGCTTTCTTT.

The chain couples TRBV11-3 to TRBJ1-1; 9 bases map to TRBD1. This CDR3 region has 15 residues. CDR1 and CDR2 (germline): SGHNT, YENEEA. Losses at the gene ends were 8 bases for V and 1 base for J; bases not matched to a gene: 8. The CDR3 sequence is CASGQTGGANTEAFF. CDR3 DNA sequence: TGTGCCAGCGGTCAGACAGGGGGTGCGAACACTGAAGCTTTCTTT. The full variable domain, with the rest looked up from reference TRBV11-3 and TRBJ1-1, is EAGVVQSPRYKIIEKKQPVAFWCNPISGHNTLYWYLQNLGQGPELLIRYENEEAVDDSQLPKDRFSAERLKGVDSTLKIQPAELGDSAVYLCASGQTGGANTEAFFGQGTRLTVV.

The chain joins TRBV5-4 to TRBJ2-1, with a tentative D call TRBD1 (5 bases). The germline CDR1 and CDR2 sequences are SGHNT and YYREEE (reference sequence). There are 12 residues in the CDR3. V lost 2 bases, J lost 7 bases, and 7 bases lay in between. CDR3 residues: CASSFSGNEQFF. The CDR3 DNA is TGTGCCAGCAGCTTTTCAGGGAATGAGCAGTTCTTC.

This clone was detected once. V usage is TRBV4-1 and J usage is TRBJ2-3, with 8 bases identical to TRBD2. This CDR3 region has 16 residues. Germline loops: CDR1 MGHRA, CDR2 YSYEKL. The V segment lost 1 base and the J segment 2 bases; nucleotides outside the gene matches: 5. As DNA, the CDR3 is TGCGCCAGCAGCCAAGTTTACGGGGGGGACACAGATACGCAGTATTTT. This codes for CASSQVYGGDTDTQYF.

The chain uses TRBV27 and TRBJ1-4; 7 bases agree with TRBD1. This CDR3 has 15 amino acids. V lost 5 bases to trimming and J lost 3 bases; unmatched junction nucleotides: 6. Germline CDR1 MNHEY, CDR2 SMNVEV (reference sequence). The CDR3 sequence: CASSQKGAANEKLFF. The CDR3 DNA sequence: TGTGCCAGCAGTCAAAAGGGGGCGGCTAATGAAAAACTGTTTTTT.

This clone appeared once. The rearrangement joins TRBV19 to TRBJ1-1; D is unresolved. The germline V gene encodes CDR1 LNHDA and CDR2 SQIVND (reference sequence). Trimming shortened V by 2 bases and J by 4 bases, and 11 bases separated the two germline ends. CDR3 length: 14 residues. CDR3 in amino acids: CASSIMGGVTEAFF. As DNA, the CDR3 is TGTGCCAGTAGTATAATGGGAGGTGTCACTGAAGCTTTCTTT.

This chain uses TRBV19 with TRBJ2-5; 13 nucleotides line up with TRBD2. The CDR3 spans 17 residues. Trimming took 5 bases from V and 5 from J; bases not matched to a gene: 11. Germline CDR1 reads LNHDA; CDR2 reads SQIVND (reference sequence). The CDR3 region has the DNA TGTGCCAGTAGTCCGGAACTAGCGGGGGGGCCGGGGGAGACCCAGTACTTC. Translated: CASSPELAGGPGETQYF.

The V call is TRBV30, the J call TRBJ1-2; D perhaps matches TRBD1 (5 bases). Germline V gives CDR1 GTSNPN, CDR2 SVGIG (reference sequence). Trimming removed 5 bases at V and 5 bases at J, with 15 bases between. There are 13 residues in the CDR3. The CDR3 loop reads CAWDRDSSYGYTF. CDR3 nucleotide sequence: TGTGCCTGGGATCGGGACTCATCGTATGGCTACACCTTC.

The rearrangement joins TRBV7-9 to TRBJ2-3, with 9 bases aligning to TRBD2. The V gene's germline CDR1 is SEHNR and CDR2 FQNEAQ (reference sequence). V lost 3 bases, J lost 6 bases, and 19 bases stayed unmatched. This CDR3 is built from 19 residues. The CDR3 region is CASSFQSSSGDPSLDTQYF. CDR3 DNA sequence: TGTGCCAGCAGCTTCCAATCCTCTAGCGGGGATCCCTCGTTGGATACGCAGTATTTT.

The chain recombines TRBV7-3 with TRBJ2-1; 7 nucleotides align to TRBD2. The CDR3 sequence is 15 residues long. CDR1 and CDR2 (germline): SGHTA, FQGTGA. The J segment lost 4 bases and the V segment lost 1 base, leaving 4 bases of the junction unmatched. The CDR3 protein is CASSLRASGYNEQFF. In DNA, the CDR3 is TGTGCCAGCAGCTTAAGGGCTAGCGGTTACAATGAGCAGTTCTTC.

This clone was recorded a few times. CDR3 region: CASSYWGGRGNQPQHF. The CDR3 nucleotides are TGTGCCAGCAGTTACTGGGGGGGAAGGGGCAATCAGCCCCAGCATTTT. V is TRBV6-2 or TRBV6-3 and J is TRBJ1-5; tentatively, D is TRBD1 (5 bases). V was trimmed by 1 base and J by 2 bases, leaving 12 bases between them. The germline V gene encodes CDR1 MNHEY and CDR2 SVGEGT. The CDR3 runs 16 residues.

The V and J genes are TRBV10-3 and TRBJ2-1; TRBD1 is a possible D gene (6 bases). V was shortened by 8 bases and J by 3 bases, with 8 bases between the two germline ends. The germline gives CDR1 ENHRY, CDR2 SYGVKD. CDR3 length equals 12 residues. Here the CDR3 reads CAIGGSYNEQFF. For the CDR3, the DNA is TGTGCCATCGGGGGCAGCTACAATGAGCAGTTCTTC.

The chain couples TRBV7-3 to TRBJ2-1; 10 bases line up with TRBD2. Germline lookup yields CDR1 SGHTA and CDR2 FQGTGA. J was trimmed by 10 bases and V by 0 bases; bases with no gene match: 6. The CDR3 runs to 15 residues. The CDR3 coding sequence is TGTGCCAGCAGCTTAACCAGCGGGGGGGCCTTGGAGCAGTTCTTC. It is translated as CASSLTSGGALEQFF.